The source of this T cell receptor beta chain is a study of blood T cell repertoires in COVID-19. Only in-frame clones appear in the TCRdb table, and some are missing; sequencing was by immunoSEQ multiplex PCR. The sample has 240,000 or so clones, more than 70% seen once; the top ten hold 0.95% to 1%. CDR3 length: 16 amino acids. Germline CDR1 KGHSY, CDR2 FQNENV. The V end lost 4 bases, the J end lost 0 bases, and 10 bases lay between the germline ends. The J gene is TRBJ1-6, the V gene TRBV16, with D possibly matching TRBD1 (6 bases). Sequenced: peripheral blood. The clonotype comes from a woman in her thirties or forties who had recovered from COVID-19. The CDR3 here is CASSPRGISYNSPLHF. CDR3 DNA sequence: TGTGCCAGCAGCCCCAGGGGTATCTCCTATAATTCACCCCTCCACTTT.